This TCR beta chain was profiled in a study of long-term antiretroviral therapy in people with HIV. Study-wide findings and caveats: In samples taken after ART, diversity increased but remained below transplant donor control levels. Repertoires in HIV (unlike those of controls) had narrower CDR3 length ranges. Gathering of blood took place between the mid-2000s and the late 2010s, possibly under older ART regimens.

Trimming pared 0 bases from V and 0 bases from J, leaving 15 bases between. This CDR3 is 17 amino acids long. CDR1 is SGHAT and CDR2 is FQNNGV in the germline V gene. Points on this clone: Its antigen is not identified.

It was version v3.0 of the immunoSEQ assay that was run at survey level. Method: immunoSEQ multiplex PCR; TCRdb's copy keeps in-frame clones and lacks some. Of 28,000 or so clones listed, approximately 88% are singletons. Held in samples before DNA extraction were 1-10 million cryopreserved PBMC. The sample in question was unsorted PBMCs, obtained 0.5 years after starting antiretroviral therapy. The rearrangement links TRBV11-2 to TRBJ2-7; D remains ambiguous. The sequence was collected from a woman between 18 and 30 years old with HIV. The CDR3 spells CASSLDISLASSYEQYF. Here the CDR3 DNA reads TGTGCCAGCAGCTTAGACATTTCCCTCGCTAGCTCCTACGAGCAGTACTTC.